This T cell receptor beta chain is from a study of blood T cell repertoires in COVID-19. Study-wide background: Samples of COVID-19 (acute and convalescent) were obtained from the United States, Italy and Spain. Nucleic acid was either cDNA or gDNA, and it came from T cells, B-cell-depleted T cells, or PBMCs.

This clone occurred a few times. Germline loops: CDR1 SEHNR, CDR2 FQNEAQ (reference sequence). The CDR3 is 15 amino acids. The V segment lost 5 bases and the J segment 4 bases; nucleotides outside the gene matches: 7. As processed by the authors: Nucleated cell counts were estimated from reference gene primer amplification. Method: immunoSEQ multiplex PCR; TCRdb's copy keeps in-frame clones and lacks some. That table furnishes V, J and clone size, whereas the DNA furnished D and trimming. The sample carries tens of thousands of clones, about 80% recorded once. The chain uses TRBV7-9 and TRBJ2-7, with 11 bases aligning to TRBD1. What was sequenced was peripheral blood. The TCR originated in a woman aged 60-75 years with acute or convalescent COVID-19. CDR3 in DNA: TGTGCCAGCAGCCCCCGGACAGGGGGCAGGTACGAGCAGTACTTC. Its protein product is CASSPRTGGRYEQYF. Looking up the rest from reference TRBV7-9 and TRBJ2-7 gives the full variable domain: DTGVSQNPRHKITKRGQNVTFRCDPISEHNRLYWYRQTLGQGPEFLTYFQNEAQLEKSRLLSDRFSAERPKGSFSTLEIQRTEQGDSAMYLCASSPRTGGRYEQYFGPGTRLTVT.